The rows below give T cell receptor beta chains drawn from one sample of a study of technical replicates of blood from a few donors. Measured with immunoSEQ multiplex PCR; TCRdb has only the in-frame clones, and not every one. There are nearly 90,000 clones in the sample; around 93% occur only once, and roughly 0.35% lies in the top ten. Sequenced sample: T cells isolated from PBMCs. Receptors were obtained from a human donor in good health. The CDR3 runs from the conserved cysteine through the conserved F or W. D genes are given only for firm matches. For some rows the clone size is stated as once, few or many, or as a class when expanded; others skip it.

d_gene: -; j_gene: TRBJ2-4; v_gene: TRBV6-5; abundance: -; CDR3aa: CASSYSRTIAKNIQYF; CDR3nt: TGTGCCAGCAGTTACTCGAGAACCATAGCCAAAAACATTCAGTACTTC
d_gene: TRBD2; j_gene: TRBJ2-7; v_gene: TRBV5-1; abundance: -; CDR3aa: CASSLEGWRGAYEQYF; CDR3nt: TGCGCCAGCAGCTTAGAGGGTTGGCGGGGGGCCTACGAGCAGTACTTC
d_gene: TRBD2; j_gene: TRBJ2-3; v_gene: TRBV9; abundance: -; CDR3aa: CASSVSGRDTQYF; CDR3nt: TGTGCCAGCAGCGTAAGCGGGAGGGATACGCAGTATTTT
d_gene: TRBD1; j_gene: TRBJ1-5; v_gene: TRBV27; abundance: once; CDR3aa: CASSLYLRGTDNQPQHF; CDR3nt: TGTGCCAGCAGTTTATATTTACGTGGGACAGACAATCAGCCCCAGCATTTT
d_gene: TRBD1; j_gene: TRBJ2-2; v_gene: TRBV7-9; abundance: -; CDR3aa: CASSLAFGQGANTGELFF; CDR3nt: TGTGCCAGCAGCTTAGCGTTCGGACAGGGGGCTAACACCGGGGAGCTGTTTTTT
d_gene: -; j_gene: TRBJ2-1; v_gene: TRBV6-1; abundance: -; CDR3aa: CASSEFQNEQFF; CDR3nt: TGTGCCAGCAGTGAATTCCAGAATGAGCAGTTCTTC
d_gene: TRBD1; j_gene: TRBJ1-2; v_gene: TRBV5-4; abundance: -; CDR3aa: CASSDPQGSDGYTF; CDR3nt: TGTGCCAGCAGCGACCCACAGGGGAGCGATGGCTACACCTTC
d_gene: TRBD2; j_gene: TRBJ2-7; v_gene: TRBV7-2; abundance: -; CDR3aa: CASSLVGTSGTYEQYF; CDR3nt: TGTGCCAGCAGCTTAGTAGGGACTAGCGGGACCTACGAGCAGTACTTC
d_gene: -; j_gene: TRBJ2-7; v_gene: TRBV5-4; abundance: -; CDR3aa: CASSLASYHEQYF; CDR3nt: TGTGCCAGCAGCTTAGCTAGTTACCACGAGCAGTACTTC
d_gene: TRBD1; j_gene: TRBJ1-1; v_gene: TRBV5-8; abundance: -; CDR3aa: CASSMSGGYTEAFF; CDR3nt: TGTGCCAGCAGCATGTCAGGGGGTTACACTGAAGCTTTCTTT
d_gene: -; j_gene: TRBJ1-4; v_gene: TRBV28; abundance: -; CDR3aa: CASSSLSSWEKLFF; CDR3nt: TGTGCCAGCAGTTCATTAAGCTCGTGGGAAAAACTGTTTTTT
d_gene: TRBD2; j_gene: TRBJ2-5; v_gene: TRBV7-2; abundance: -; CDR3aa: CASSPSGSVETQYF; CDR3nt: TGTGCCAGCAGCCCGAGCGGGAGCGTAGAGACCCAGTACTTC
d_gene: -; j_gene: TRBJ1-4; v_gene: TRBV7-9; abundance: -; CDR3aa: CASSQRETGINEKLFF; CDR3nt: TGTGCCAGCAGCCAGCGGGAGACGGGCATTAATGAAAAACTGTTTTTT
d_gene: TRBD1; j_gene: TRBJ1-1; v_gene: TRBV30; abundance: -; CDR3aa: CAWRRDSNTEAFF; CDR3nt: TGTGCCTGGAGGAGGGACAGTAACACTGAAGCTTTCTTT
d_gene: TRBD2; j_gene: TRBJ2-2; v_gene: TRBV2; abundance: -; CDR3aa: CASSDSGLAGTGELFF; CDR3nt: TGTGCCAGCAGTGACTCTGGACTAGCGGGAACCGGGGAGCTGTTTTTT
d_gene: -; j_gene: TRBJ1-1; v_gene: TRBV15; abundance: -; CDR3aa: CATSSDSWGLILNTEAFF; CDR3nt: TGTGCCACCAGCAGCGATTCCTGGGGACTTATACTGAACACTGAAGCTTTCTTT
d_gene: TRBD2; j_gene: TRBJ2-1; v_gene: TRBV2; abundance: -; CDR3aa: CASRGTSVYNEQFF; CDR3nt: TGTGCCAGCAGAGGGACTAGCGTATACAATGAGCAGTTCTTC
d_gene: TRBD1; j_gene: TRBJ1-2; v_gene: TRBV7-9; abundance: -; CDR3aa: CASSLSGGAWYGYTF; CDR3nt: TGTGCCAGCAGCTTATCAGGGGGCGCCTGGTATGGCTACACCTTC
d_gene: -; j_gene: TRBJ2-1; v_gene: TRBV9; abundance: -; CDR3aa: CASSVAGLSNEQFF; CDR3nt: TGTGCCAGCAGCGTAGCAGGCCTAAGCAATGAGCAGTTCTTC
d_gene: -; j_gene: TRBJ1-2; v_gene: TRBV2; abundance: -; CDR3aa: CASSEAPGGRGYGYTF; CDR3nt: TGTGCCAGCAGTGAAGCTCCGGGGGGGCGAGGCTATGGCTACACCTTC
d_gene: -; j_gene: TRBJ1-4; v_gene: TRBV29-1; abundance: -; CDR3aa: CSVEDRLATNEKLFF; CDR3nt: TGCAGCGTTGAAGACAGGTTAGCAACTAATGAAAAACTGTTTTTT
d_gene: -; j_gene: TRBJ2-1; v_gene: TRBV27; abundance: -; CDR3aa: CASSLRNEQFF; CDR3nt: TGTGCCAGCAGTTTGAGGAATGAGCAGTTCTTC
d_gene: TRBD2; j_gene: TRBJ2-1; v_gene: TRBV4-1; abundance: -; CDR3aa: CASSLQPTLAGVSYNEQFF; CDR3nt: TGCGCCAGCAGCCTCCAACCTACCCTAGCGGGAGTAAGCTACAATGAGCAGTTCTTC
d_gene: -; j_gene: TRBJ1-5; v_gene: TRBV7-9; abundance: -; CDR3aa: CASSFPGNQPQHF; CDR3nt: TGTGCCAGCAGCTTTCCGGGGAATCAGCCCCAGCATTTT
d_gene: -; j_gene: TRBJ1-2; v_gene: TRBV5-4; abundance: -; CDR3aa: CASSPPGGANYGYTF; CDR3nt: TGTGCCAGCAGCCCGCCGGGGGGAGCTAACTATGGCTACACCTTC
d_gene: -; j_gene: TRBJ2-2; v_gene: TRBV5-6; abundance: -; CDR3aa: CASSPAGGTGELFF; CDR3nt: TGTGCCAGCAGCCCAGCAGGGGGGACCGGGGAGCTGTTTTTT
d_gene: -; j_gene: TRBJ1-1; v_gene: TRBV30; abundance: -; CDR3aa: CAWIPFLRGTEAFF; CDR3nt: TGTGCCTGGATCCCCTTCCTCAGGGGAACTGAAGCTTTCTTT
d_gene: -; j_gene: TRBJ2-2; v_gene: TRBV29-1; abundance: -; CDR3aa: CSVRRGELFF; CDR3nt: TGCAGCGTCAGGAGGGGGGAGCTGTTTTTT
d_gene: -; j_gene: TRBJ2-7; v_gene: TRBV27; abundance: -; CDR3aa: CASSLSLTSTYEQYF; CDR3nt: TGTGCCAGCAGTTTATCCCTGACATCTACCTACGAGCAGTACTTC
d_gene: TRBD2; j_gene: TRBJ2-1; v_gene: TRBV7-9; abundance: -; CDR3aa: CASSSTSGVDNEQFF; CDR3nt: TGTGCCAGCAGCTCAACTAGCGGGGTCGACAATGAGCAGTTCTTC
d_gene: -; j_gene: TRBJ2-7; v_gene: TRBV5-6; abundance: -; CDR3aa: CASSSGTYSYEQYF; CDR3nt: TGTGCCAGCAGTTCCGGGACATACTCCTACGAGCAGTACTTC
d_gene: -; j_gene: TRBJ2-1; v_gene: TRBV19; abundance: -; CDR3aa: CASSPTGWSEQFF; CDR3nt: TGTGCCAGTAGCCCGACAGGATGGAGTGAGCAGTTCTTC
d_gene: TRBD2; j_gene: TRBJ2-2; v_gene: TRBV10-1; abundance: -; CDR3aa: CASSLAGDTGELFF; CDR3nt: TGCGCCAGCAGTTTAGCGGGAGACACCGGGGAGCTGTTTTTT
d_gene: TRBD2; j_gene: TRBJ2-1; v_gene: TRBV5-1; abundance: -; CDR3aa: CASSLVLAGGDEQFF; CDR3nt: TGCGCCAGCAGCTTAGTTCTAGCGGGAGGCGATGAGCAGTTCTTC
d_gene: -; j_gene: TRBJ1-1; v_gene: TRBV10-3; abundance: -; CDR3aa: CAIKAGDLLNTEAFF; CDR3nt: TGTGCCATCAAGGCAGGGGATCTCCTGAACACTGAAGCTTTCTTT
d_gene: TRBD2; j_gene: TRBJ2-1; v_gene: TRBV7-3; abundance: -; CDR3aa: CASSLDFRSGSGGGQFF; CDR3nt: TGTGCCAGCAGCCTAGACTTCCGTAGCGGGAGTGGAGGGGGGCAGTTCTTC
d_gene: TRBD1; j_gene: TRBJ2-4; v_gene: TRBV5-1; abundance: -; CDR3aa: CASSHRDRENIQYF; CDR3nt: TGCGCCAGCAGCCACCGGGACAGAGAAAACATTCAGTACTTC
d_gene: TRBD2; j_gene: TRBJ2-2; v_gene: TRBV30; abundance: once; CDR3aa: CAWSVPPSGENTGELFF; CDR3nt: TGTGCCTGGAGTGTACCCCCAAGCGGGGAAAACACCGGGGAGCTGTTTTTT
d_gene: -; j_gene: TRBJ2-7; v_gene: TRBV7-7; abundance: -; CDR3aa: CAKGEDIVTYEQYF; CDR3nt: TGTGCCAAAGGGGAGGACATAGTTACCTACGAGCAGTACTTC
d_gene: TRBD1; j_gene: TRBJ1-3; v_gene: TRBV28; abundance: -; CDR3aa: CASSSTGGTSGNTIYF; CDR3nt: TGTGCCAGCAGTTCAACAGGGGGTACCTCTGGAAACACCATATATTTT
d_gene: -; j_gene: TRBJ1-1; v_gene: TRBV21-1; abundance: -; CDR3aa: CASRGPTGHPLAFF; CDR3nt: TGTGCCAGCAGGGGACCCACAGGGCACCCTCTGGCTTTCTTT